Listed below are T cell receptor beta chains from one sample, sequenced in a study of T cells in Graves' hyperthyroidism and ophthalmopathy. Using its own MiXCR run on the multiplex PCR reads, TCRdb lists one record per CDR3 protein. This table has approximately 400,000 distinct CDR3 sequences, under 15% appearing once. Source material: blood. The receptors were sampled from a woman between 25 and 40 years old with Graves' hyperthyroidism. Both conserved end residues are part of each CDR3. D genes are given only for firm matches. For some rows the clone size is stated as once, few or many, or as a class when expanded; others skip it.

V	D	J	size	CDR3	DNA
TRBV20-1	.	TRBJ2-7	many	CSARDAGAYEQYF	TGCAGTGCTAGAGATGCAGGAGCCTACGAGCAGTACTTC
TRBV6-1	TRBD2	TRBJ2-7	few	CASSEVMLLAGLYEQYF	TGTGCCAGCAGTGAAGTAATGTTGCTAGCGGGCCTCTACGAGCAGTACTTC
TRBV20-1	TRBD2	TRBJ2-3	many	CSAKKGLAVYTDTQYF	TGCAGTGCCAAAAAGGGACTAGCGGTATACACAGATACGCAGTATTTT
TRBV6-6	.	TRBJ1-2	many	CASSYSAGTSGYTF	TGTGCCAGCAGTTACTCGGCCGGGACAAGTGGCTACACCTTC
TRBV20-1	TRBD1	TRBJ1-4	.	CSARGTGGEFEKLFF	TGCAGTGCTAGGGGGACAGGGGGCGAATTTGAAAAACTGTTTTTT
TRBV28	.	TRBJ2-7	many	CASRTSSNYEQYF	TGTGCCAGCAGGACTAGTTCAAATTACGAGCAGTACTTC
TRBV7-6	.	TRBJ2-3	many	CASSLEGSSTDTQYF	TGTGCCAGCAGCTTAGAAGGCTCTAGCACAGATACGCAGTATTTT
TRBV27	.	TRBJ1-2	many	CASRSADSPNYGYTF	TGTGCCAGCAGGAGCGCGGACAGCCCCAACTATGGCTACACCTTC
TRBV4-1	.	TRBJ2-7	.	CASSQEDPSGFEQYF	TGCGCCAGCAGCCAAGAGGATCCTTCGGGCTTCGAGCAGTACTTC
TRBV5-6	.	TRBJ1-3	.	CASTTQGDSGNTIYF	TGTGCCAGCACCACGCAAGGGGACTCTGGAAACACCATATATTTT
TRBV18	.	TRBJ2-7	many	CASSPSRTARDEQYF	TGTGCCAGCTCACCCAGCAGAACCGCTAGAGACGAGCAGTACTTC
TRBV10-1	TRBD1	TRBJ1-1	.	CASSPGQGTTEAFF	TGCGCCAGCAGTCCGGGACAGGGTACCACTGAAGCTTTCTTT
TRBV13	TRBD2	TRBJ2-3	.	CASSFLAGGSSTDTQYF	TGTGCCAGCAGCTTTTTGGCGGGAGGGTCTAGCACAGATACGCAGTATTTT
TRBV6-2/TRBV6-3	.	TRBJ2-4	.	CASSYSTGGAKNIQYF	TGTGCCAGCAGTTACTCGACAGGAGGAGCCAAAAACATTCAGTACTTC
TRBV30	.	TRBJ1-1	many	CAWRARMIAFF	TGTGCCTGGAGGGCCAGGATGATAGCTTTCTTT
TRBV20-1	TRBD2	TRBJ2-1	.	CSARVAGALYNEQFF	TGCAGTGCTAGAGTTGCGGGAGCACTTTACAATGAGCAGTTCTTC
TRBV28	.	TRBJ2-7	many	CASSRGGTGSYEQYF	TGTGCCAGCAGCAGGGGGGGGACAGGCTCCTACGAGCAGTACTTC
TRBV18	.	TRBJ2-1	many	CASSQYYNEQFF	TGTGCCAGCTCACAATACTACAATGAGCAGTTCTTC
TRBV29-1	.	TRBJ2-1	.	CSVPKTPLAGSYNEQFF	TGCAGCGTTCCAAAAACCCCTCTTGCGGGCTCCTACAATGAGCAGTTCTTC
TRBV29-1	.	TRBJ2-5	.	CSVEVMQETQYF	TGCAGCGTTGAGGTCATGCAAGAGACCCAGTACTTC
TRBV6-1	TRBD1	TRBJ2-1	few	CASMIDRALEQFF	TGTGCCAGCATGATTGACAGGGCTTTAGAGCAGTTCTTC
TRBV19	.	TRBJ1-5	few	CASSTSNTGFGQPQHF	TGTGCCAGTAGTACCAGCAATACAGGGTTTGGTCAGCCCCAGCATTTT
TRBV20-1	TRBD2	TRBJ2-7	many	CSADLSRTRAYEQYF	TGCAGTGCCGATCTTAGTCGGACTAGGGCCTACGAGCAGTACTTC
TRBV6-1	TRBD1	TRBJ2-1	many	CASSVRTGSSYNEQFF	TGTGCCAGCAGTGTTAGGACAGGGAGCTCCTACAATGAGCAGTTCTTC
TRBV20-1	.	TRBJ2-1	.	CSARVRPDNYNEQFF	TGCAGTGCTAGAGTACGACCCGATAATTACAATGAGCAGTTCTTC
TRBV10-3	TRBD1	TRBJ1-2	few	CAISREGQPYGYTF	TGTGCCATCAGTCGAGAGGGACAGCCCTATGGCTACACCTTC
TRBV4-1	TRBD2	TRBJ2-1	.	CASSQERLAGHEQFF	TGCGCCAGCAGCCAAGAGAGACTAGCGGGACATGAGCAGTTCTTC
TRBV20-1	.	TRBJ2-3	.	CSAAAGSTDTQYF	TGCAGTGCCGCCGCCGGTAGCACAGATACGCAGTATTTT
TRBV15	TRBD1	TRBJ1-2	once	CATSRAGGADYGYTF	TGTGCCACCAGCAGAGCAGGGGGCGCGGACTATGGCTACACCTTC
TRBV7-9	TRBD2	TRBJ2-1	.	CASSPRAGSSYNEQFF	TGTGCCAGCAGCCCAAGAGCGGGAAGCTCCTACAATGAGCAGTTCTTC
TRBV2	TRBD2	TRBJ2-5	many	CASSGLAGGETQYF	TGTGCCAGCAGTGGACTAGCGGGAGGGGAGACCCAGTACTTC